This T cell receptor (beta chain) emerged from a study of cytomegalovirus exposure and HLA in healthy donors. Germline V CDR1 and CDR2: SGDLS, YYNGEE. V shed 3 bases and J 5 bases; nucleotides not matched to a gene: 8. This CDR3 region has 15 residues. Use of 60 Vbeta and 13 Jbeta primers characterized the PCR. The assay was immunoSEQ multiplex PCR, and TCRdb's table has in-frame clones only and misses some. The sample comprises about 160,000 clones, approximately 80% of which are singletons, and around 6.9% rests with the top ten. There are a few counts of this clone. Sequenced sample: PBMCs. This sequence joins TRBV9 and TRBJ2-7; 10 positions match TRBD1. The sequence came from a male donor in good health and CMV-seropositive. DNA of the CDR3: TGTGCCAGCAGCGAGCAGGGACAGGGGACCCACGAGCAGTACTTC. Protein: CASSEQGQGTHEQYF. Full variable domain (rest looked up from reference TRBV9 and TRBJ2-7): DSGVTQTPKHLITATGQRVTLRCSPRSGDLSVYWYQQSLDQGLQFLIQYYNGEERAKGNILERFSAQQFPDLHSELNLSSLELGDSALYFCASSEQGQGTHEQYFGPGTRLTVT.